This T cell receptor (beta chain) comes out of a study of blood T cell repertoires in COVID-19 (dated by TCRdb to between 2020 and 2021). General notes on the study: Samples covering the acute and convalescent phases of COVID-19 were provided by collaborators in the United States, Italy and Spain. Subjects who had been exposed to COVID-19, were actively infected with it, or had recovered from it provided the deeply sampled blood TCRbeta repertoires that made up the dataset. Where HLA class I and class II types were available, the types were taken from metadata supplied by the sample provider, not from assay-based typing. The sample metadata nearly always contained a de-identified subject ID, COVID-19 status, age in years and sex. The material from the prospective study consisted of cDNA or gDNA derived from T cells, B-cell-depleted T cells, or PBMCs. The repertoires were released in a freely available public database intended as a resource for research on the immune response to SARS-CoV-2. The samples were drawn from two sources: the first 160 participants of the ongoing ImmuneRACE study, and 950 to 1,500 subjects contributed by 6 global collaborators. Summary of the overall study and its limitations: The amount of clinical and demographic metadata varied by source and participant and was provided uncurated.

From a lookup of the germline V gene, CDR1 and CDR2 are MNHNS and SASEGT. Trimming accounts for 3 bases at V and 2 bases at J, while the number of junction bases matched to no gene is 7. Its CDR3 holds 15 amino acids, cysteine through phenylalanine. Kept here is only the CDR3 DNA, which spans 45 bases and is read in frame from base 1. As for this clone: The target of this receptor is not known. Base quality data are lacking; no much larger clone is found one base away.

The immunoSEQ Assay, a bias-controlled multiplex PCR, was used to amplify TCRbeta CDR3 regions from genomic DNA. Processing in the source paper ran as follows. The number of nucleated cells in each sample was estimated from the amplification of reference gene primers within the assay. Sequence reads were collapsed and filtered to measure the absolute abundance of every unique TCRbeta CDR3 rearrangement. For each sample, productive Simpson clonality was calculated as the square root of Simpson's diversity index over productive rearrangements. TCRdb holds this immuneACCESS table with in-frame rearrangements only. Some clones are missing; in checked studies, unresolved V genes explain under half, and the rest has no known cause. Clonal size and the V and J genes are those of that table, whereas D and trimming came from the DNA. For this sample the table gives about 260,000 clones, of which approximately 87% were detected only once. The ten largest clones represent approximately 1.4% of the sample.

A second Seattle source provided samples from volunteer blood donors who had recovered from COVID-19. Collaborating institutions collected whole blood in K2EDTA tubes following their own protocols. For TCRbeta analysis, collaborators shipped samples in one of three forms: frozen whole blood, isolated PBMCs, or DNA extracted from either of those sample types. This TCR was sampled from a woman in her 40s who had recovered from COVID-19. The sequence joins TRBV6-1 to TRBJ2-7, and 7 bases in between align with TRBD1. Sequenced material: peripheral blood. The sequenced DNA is TGTGCCAGCAGTGAGACAGGGTGGAAGACCTACGAGCAGTACTTC. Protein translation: CASSETGWKTYEQYF.